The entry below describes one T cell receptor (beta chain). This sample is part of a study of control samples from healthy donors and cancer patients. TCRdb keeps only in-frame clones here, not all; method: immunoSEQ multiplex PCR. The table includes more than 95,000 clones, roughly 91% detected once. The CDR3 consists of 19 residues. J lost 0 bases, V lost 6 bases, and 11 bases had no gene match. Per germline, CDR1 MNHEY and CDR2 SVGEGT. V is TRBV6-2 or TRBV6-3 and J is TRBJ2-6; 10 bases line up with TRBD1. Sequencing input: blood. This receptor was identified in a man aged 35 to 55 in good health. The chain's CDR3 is CASSALRDRGLSGANVLTF. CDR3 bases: TGTGCCAGCAGCGCCCTTCGGGACAGGGGCCTCTCTGGGGCCAACGTCCTGACTTTC.